This T cell receptor beta chain originates from a study of OX40 agonist ivuxolimab in advanced cancers. This CDR3 region has 16 residues. Germline CDR1 reads SGDLS; CDR2 reads YYNGEE. Trimming took off 4 bases at V and 0 bases at J, with 13 bases between the two ends. TCRdb keeps only in-frame clones here, not all; method: immunoSEQ multiplex PCR. Of 65,000 to 95,000 clones listed, around 93% are singletons. The rearrangement links TRBV9 to TRBJ2-2, with a weak D call TRBD2 (5 bases). This sequence was found in an adult with an advanced solid tumor such as melanoma, head and neck, liver or kidney cancer. The sequencing used CD4+ or CD8+ T cells sorted from blood, collected in a trial of the OX40 agonist ivuxolimab. CDR3 sequence: CASSPLRASNTGELFF. DNA of the CDR3: TGTGCCAGCAGCCCCCTGAGGGCCTCGAACACCGGGGAGCTGTTTTTT.